The 19 T cell receptor beta chains listed next were all sequenced from one sample in a study of T cell repertoires in cytomegalovirus infection. Their recognized antigens are unknown. TCRdb called the reads again in MiXCR, with one record for every CDR3 protein. The profile shows about 52,000 distinct CDR3 sequences, roughly a fifth of them singletons. Sequences were derived from CD8+ T cells from cultured PBMCs, sampled from culture after CMV antigen stimulation. The origin of the receptors is a human donor in good health (CMV status not recorded). Some clones in this sample may be carry-over from other donors' samples.

This clonotype was seen a handful of times. The chain employs TRBV24-1 and TRBJ1-2; TRBD1 might be the D (5 bases). The ends were cut back, 0 bases at V and 4 bases at J, with 5 bases in the middle. The CDR3 has 13 amino acids. CDR1 is KGHDR, CDR2 SFDVKD, per germline. CDR3 bases: TGTGCCACCAGTGATTTGGGGGCCTATGGCTACACCTTC. Amino acids: CATSDLGAYGYTF.

The CDR3 DNA follows: TGCAGTGCTCCCGGCCGGCCCCAGCATTTT. Amino acid sequence: CSAPGRPQHF. V usage is TRBV20-1 and J usage is TRBJ1-5; D call uncertain. Deletions cut 5 bases from V and 9 bases from J, with 8 bases between. CDR3 length: 10 residues. The V gene's germline CDR1 is DFQATT and CDR2 SNEGSKA (reference sequence).

CDR3 coding DNA: TGCAGTGCGGAACGCGGGGGAGGCGATACGCAGTATTTT. Translated, it gives CSAERGGGDTQYF. This chain links TRBV20-1 with TRBJ2-3, with TRBD2 matching 7 bases. J gave up 6 bases and V 6 bases, and 9 bases lay outside the gene matches. CDR1 is DFQATT, CDR2 SNEGSKA, per germline (reference sequence). The CDR3 is made up of 13 amino acids.

This clonotype has only a few counts. The chain combines TRBV25-1 with TRBJ2-1; D might be TRBD2 (6 bases). The CDR3 sequence is 18 residues long. CDR1 and CDR2 from the germline V gene are MGHDK and SYGVNS. Trimming shortened V by 1 base and J by 6 bases, and 22 bases separated the two germline ends. The CDR3 DNA is TGTGCCAGCAGTGAATTCCCCACAGGCCAGCGGGTGGTCAATGAGCAGTTCTTC. Protein: CASSEFPTGQRVVNEQFF.

The chain combines TRBV7-3 with TRBJ2-1; a weak D match, TRBD2 (5 bases). The V and J ends lost 1 base and 9 bases respectively, with 13 bases between them. CDR1 and CDR2 from the germline V gene are SGHTA and FQGTGA. CDR3 length: 14 residues. CDR3 coding DNA: TGTGCCAGCAGCTTAATCTCCTCTGGGAGTGAGCAGTTCTTC. Translation gives CASSLISSGSEQFF.

This clonotype has a single count. The V call is TRBV7-2, the J call TRBJ2-2; 9 bases align to TRBD1. V was pared by 5 bases and J by 6 bases, with 4 bases of the junction left unmatched. The CDR3 runs to 14 residues. Germline CDR1 and CDR2: SGHTA and FQGNSA. CDR3 in DNA: TGTGCCAGCAGCCCCCGGACAGGGGCCGGGGAGCTGTTTTTT. This gives the protein CASSPRTGAGELFF. The whole variable domain, filled in from reference TRBV7-2 and TRBJ2-2, reads GAGVSQSPSNKVTEKGKDVELRCDPISGHTALYWYRQSLGQGLEFLIYFQGNSAPDKSGLPSDRFSAERTGGSVSTLTIQRTQQEDSAVYLCASSPRTGAGELFFGEGSRLTVL.

The chain employs TRBV7-9 and TRBJ2-6; D possibly uses TRBD1 or TRBD2 (5 bases each). Germline assignment: CDR1 SEHNR and CDR2 FQNEAQ (reference sequence). The V gene lost 4 bases and the J gene lost 0 bases, with 19 bases spanning the gap. The CDR3 has 19 amino acids. The CDR3 DNA follows: TGTGCCAGCAGCTCCAGTCTAGGGGAGCCCGTCTCTGGGGCCAACGTCCTGACTTTC. This encodes CASSSSLGEPVSGANVLTF.

J is TRBJ1-1 and V is TRBV7-8, with D unclear. CDR3 size: 16 residues. V was cut by 5 bases and J by 1 base, with 17 bases left in between. From germline, CDR1 is SGHVS and CDR2 FQNEAQ. The CDR3 loop is CASSPLVGLQNTEAFF. DNA for the CDR3: TGTGCCAGCAGCCCCCTCGTGGGCTTACAGAACACTGAAGCTTTCTTT. The entire variable domain, with the rest obtained from reference TRBV7-8 and TRBJ1-1, is as follows: GAGVSQSPRYKVAKRGQDVALRCDPISGHVSLFWYQQALGQGPEFLTYFQNEAQLDKSGLPSDRFFAERPEGSVSTLKIQRTQQEDSAVYLCASSPLVGLQNTEAFFGQGTRLTVV.

There are a few counts of this clonotype. The chain combines TRBV20-1 with TRBJ2-7, with TRBD1 as a possible D gene (5 bases). Germline loops: CDR1 DFQATT, CDR2 SNEGSKA (reference sequence). Trimming cost V 6 bases and J 4 bases, with 19 bases left between them. The CDR3 runs 14 residues. CDR3 nucleotide sequence: TGCAGTGCCCCGGCAATCAGGGAAATTTACGAGCAGTACTTC. It specifies CSAPAIREIYEQYF.

Only a few counts were recorded for this clonotype. V and J are TRBV11-2 and TRBJ1-1, with D hard to call. With 5 bases removed from V and 1 base from J, the gap between germline ends came to 8 bases. Germline CDR1 SGHAT, CDR2 FQNNGV. The length of the CDR3 is 13 residues. CDR3 loop: CASSRIWNTEAFF. The CDR3, as DNA: TGTGCCAGCAGCCGGATTTGGAACACTGAAGCTTTCTTT.

The gene calls are TRBV5-5 and TRBJ2-1, with D possibly TRBD1 on 6 matching bases. The CDR3 consists of 16 residues. With 0 bases removed from V and 3 bases from J, the gap between germline ends came to 13 bases. Germline CDR1 is SGHKS and CDR2 is YYEKEE (reference sequence). CDR3 sequence: CASSLEDRIFYNEQFF. DNA of the CDR3: TGTGCCAGCAGCTTGGAAGACAGGATATTCTACAATGAGCAGTTCTTC. The full variable domain, with the rest looked up from reference TRBV5-5 and TRBJ2-1, is DAGVTQSPTHLIKTRGQQVTLRCSPISGHKSVSWYQQVLGQGPQFIFQYYEKEERGRGNFPDRFSARQFPNYSSELNVNALLLGDSALYLCASSLEDRIFYNEQFFGPGTRLTVL.

The chain recombines TRBV12-3 or TRBV12-4 with TRBJ2-5; the D gene is possibly TRBD1 (6 bases). This CDR3 contains 16 residues. Trimming removed 4 bases from V and 0 bases from J, with 15 bases in between. CDR3 sequence (DNA): TGTGCCAGCAGTTCCGCCGTAGACAGGTACCAAGAGACCCAGTACTTC. Protein: CASSSAVDRYQETQYF.

This clonotype was detected only a few times. The CDR3 sequence: CASSQGRGGYTEAFF. The CDR3 DNA reads TGCGCCAGCAGCCAAGGCCGCGGGGGATACACTGAAGCTTTCTTT. The chain combines TRBV4-1 with TRBJ1-1, with TRBD1 as a possible D gene (5 bases). This CDR3 spans 15 amino acids. Germline loops: CDR1 MGHRA, CDR2 YSYEKL. The V gene lost 1 base and the J gene lost 3 bases, with 12 bases spanning the gap.

The rearrangement joins TRBV20-1 to TRBJ2-7, with D maybe TRBD2 (5 bases). This CDR3 has 13 residues. V lost 1 base and J 7 bases, leaving 14 bases between the germline ends. In germline, CDR1 is DFQATT, CDR2 SNEGSKA (reference sequence). CDR3: CSARVDLTPEQYF. CDR3 DNA sequence: TGCAGTGCTAGAGTGGACTTAACCCCAGAGCAGTACTTC.

This clonotype has more than one count but fewer than ten. V usage is TRBV7-9 and J usage is TRBJ1-1; 7 bases line up with TRBD1. The CDR3 totals 15 residues. Trimming at V came to 5 bases and at J to 6 bases, leaving 12 bases not matched to a gene. Germline V gives CDR1 SEHNR, CDR2 FQNEAQ (reference sequence). In DNA form, the CDR3 reads TGTGCCAGCAGCCTAGGAAGATACAGGGGCGCTGAAGCTTTCTTT. It encodes CASSLGRYRGAEAFF.

The chain links TRBV27 to TRBJ2-2, with D hard to call. The CDR3 runs to 15 residues. V lost 3 bases to trimming and J lost 1 base, with 9 bases between them. The germline V gene encodes CDR1 MNHEY and CDR2 SMNVEV (reference sequence). In nucleotides, the CDR3 is TGTGCCAGCAGTTTGGAACATCTGAACACCGGGGAGCTGTTTTTT. Translated, it gives CASSLEHLNTGELFF.

This clonotype was seen a few times. The rearrangement uses TRBV27 and TRBJ2-2; no clear D. CDR1 is MNHEY, CDR2 SMNVEV, per germline (reference sequence). The V end was cut by 10 bases, the J end by 0 bases, with 6 bases between. The CDR3 is 12 amino acids. The CDR3 DNA follows: TGTGCCATCTTGGCGAACACCGGGGAGCTGTTTTTT. Translated: CAILANTGELFF.

The chain links TRBV7-6 to TRBJ2-7; D may be TRBD1 (5 bases). The CDR3 contains 15 residues. V lost 2 bases to trimming and J lost 5 bases, with 16 bases between them. Germline loops: CDR1 SGHVS, CDR2 FNYEAQ. CDR3 sequence (DNA): TGTGCCAGCAGCTTATACCTGGGCAGGGATCACGAGCAGTACTTC. This gives the protein CASSLYLGRDHEQYF.

This chain links TRBV20-1 with TRBJ2-2; D is unresolved. The ends were cut back, 3 bases at V and 4 bases at J, with 15 bases in the middle. The CDR3 loop spans 15 amino acids. CDR1 is DFQATT and CDR2 is SNEGSKA in the germline V gene (reference sequence). CDR3 residues: CSASLHTRVTGELFF. The DNA for the CDR3 is TGCAGTGCTAGTCTGCACACCCGGGTCACCGGGGAGCTGTTTTTT.